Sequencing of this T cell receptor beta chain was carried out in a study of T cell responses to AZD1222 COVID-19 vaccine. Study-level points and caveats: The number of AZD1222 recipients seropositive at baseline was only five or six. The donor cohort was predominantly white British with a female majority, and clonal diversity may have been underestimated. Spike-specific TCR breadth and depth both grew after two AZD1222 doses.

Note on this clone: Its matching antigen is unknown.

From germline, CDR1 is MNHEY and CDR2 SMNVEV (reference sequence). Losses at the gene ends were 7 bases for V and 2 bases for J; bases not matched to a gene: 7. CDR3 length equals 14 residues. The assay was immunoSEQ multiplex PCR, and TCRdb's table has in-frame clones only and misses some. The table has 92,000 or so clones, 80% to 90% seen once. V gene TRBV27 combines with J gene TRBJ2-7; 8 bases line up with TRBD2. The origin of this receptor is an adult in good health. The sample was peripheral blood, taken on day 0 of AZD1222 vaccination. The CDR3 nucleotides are TGTGCCAGCATTAACACCGGGGGGGCCTACGAGCAGTACTTC. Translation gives CASINTGGAYEQYF.